This T cell receptor beta chain was identified during a study of T cell responses to AZD1222 COVID-19 vaccine. On this clone itself: The target antigen is unknown.

Study outcomes and limitations: Following two doses of AZD1222, Spike-specific TCR breadth and depth rose. Across spike, vaccine-associated CD4 TCRs were found, dominant at 160-218 and 743-854. Of spike-specific TCRs, nearly half reportedly target regions left unmutated in variants. Baseline serology detected seropositivity in only six or seven AZD1222 recipients.

Sequencing was performed with immunoSEQ multiplex PCR; in TCRdb, only in-frame clones are kept and a portion is missing. In the table there are some 69,000 clones, less than 90% of which are singletons. CDR3 size: 15 residues. Germline V gives CDR1 MNHEY, CDR2 SMNVEV (reference sequence). V was pared by 3 bases and J by 5 bases, with 14 bases between. This TCR derives from an adult who received the AZD1222 COVID-19 vaccine. The input for sequencing was peripheral blood, taken 28 days after the second AZD1222 dose. This rearrangement joins TRBV27 to TRBJ2-1; possibly TRBD1 for D (7 bases). The CDR3 is CASSFRGAGNNEQFF. CDR3 nucleotide sequence: TGTGCCAGCAGTTTCAGGGGGGCAGGGAACAATGAGCAGTTCTTC.